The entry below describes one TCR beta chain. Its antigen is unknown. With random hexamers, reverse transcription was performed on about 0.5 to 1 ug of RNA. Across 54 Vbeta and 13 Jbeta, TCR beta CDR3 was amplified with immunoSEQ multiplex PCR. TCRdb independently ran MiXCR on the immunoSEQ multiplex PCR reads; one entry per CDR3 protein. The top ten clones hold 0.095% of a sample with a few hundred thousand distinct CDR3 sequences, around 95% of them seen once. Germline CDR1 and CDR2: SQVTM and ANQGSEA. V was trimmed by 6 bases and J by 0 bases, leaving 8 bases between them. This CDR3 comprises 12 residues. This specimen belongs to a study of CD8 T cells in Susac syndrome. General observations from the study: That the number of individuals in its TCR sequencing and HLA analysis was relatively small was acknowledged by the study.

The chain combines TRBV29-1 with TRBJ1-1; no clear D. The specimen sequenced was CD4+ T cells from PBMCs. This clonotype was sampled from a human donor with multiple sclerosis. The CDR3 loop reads CSVYQVNTEAFF. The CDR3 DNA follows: TGCAGCGTCTACCAGGTGAACACTGAAGCTTTCTTT.